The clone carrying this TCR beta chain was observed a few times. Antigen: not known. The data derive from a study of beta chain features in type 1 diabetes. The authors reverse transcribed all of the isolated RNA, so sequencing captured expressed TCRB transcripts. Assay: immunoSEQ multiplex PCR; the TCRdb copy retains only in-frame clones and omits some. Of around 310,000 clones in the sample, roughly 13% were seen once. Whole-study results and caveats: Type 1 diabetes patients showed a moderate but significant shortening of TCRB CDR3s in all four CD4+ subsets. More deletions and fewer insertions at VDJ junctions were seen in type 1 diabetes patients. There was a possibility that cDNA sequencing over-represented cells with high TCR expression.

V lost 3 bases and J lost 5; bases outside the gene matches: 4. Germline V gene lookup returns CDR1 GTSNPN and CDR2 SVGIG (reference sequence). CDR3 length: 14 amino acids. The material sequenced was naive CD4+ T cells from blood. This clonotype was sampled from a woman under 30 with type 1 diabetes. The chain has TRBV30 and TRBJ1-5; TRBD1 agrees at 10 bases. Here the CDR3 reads CAWSPGTGDQPQHF. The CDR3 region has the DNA TGTGCCTGGAGCCCCGGGACAGGGGATCAGCCCCAGCATTTT.